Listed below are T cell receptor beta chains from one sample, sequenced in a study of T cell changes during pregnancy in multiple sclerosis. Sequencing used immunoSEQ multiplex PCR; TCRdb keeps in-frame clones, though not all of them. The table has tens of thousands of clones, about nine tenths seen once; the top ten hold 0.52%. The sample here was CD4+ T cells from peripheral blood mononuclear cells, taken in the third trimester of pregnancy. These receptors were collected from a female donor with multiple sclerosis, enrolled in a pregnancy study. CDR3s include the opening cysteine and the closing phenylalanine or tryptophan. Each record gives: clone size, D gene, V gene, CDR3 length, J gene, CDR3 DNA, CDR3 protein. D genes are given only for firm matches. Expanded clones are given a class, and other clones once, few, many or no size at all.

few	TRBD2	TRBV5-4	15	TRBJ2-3	TGTGCCAGCAGCTTCAGTAGCGGGAGGGCAGATACGCAGTATTTT	CASSFSSGRADTQYF
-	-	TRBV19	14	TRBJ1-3	TGTGCCAGTAGTAGTCTAGTCCCTGGAAACACCATATATTTT	CASSSLVPGNTIYF
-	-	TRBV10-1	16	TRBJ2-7	TGCGCCAGCAGTGACGGGGGGCTCCCCCTCTCCTACGAGCAGTACTTC	CASSDGGLPLSYEQYF
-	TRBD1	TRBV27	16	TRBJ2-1	TGTGCCAGCAGTCCATTCCGGGACAGGGTATACAATGAGCAGTTCTTC	CASSPFRDRVYNEQFF
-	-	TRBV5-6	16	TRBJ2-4	TGTGCCAGCAGCTTGCTAGGCCCCGCGGCCAAAAACATTCAGTACTTC	CASSLLGPAAKNIQYF
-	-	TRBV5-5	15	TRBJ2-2	TGTGCCAGCAGCGCTACTAGCCCGGGCACCGGGGAGCTGTTTTTT	CASSATSPGTGELFF
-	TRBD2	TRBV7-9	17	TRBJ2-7	TGTGCCAGCAGCTTAGACATCAGGACTAGCGGGAGGGACGAGCAGTACTTC	CASSLDIRTSGRDEQYF
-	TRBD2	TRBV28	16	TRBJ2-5	TGTGCCAGCAGTCCGGGGGGTGTGAGGGCTGGGGAGACCCAGTACTTC	CASSPGGVRAGETQYF
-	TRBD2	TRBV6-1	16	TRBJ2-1	TGTGCCAGCAGTGGGGCCACTAGCGGGAGTTTAAATGAGCAGTTCTTC	CASSGATSGSLNEQFF
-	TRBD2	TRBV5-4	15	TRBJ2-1	TGTGCCAGCAGCTTGAGACTAGCGGGAGTAATTGAGCAGTTCTTC	CASSLRLAGVIEQFF
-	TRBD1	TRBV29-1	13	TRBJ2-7	TGCAGCGTTAAGGGGACAGCAGTCTACGAGCAGTACTTC	CSVKGTAVYEQYF
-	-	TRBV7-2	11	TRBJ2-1	TGTGCCAGCAGACAAAACAATGAGCAGTTCTTC	CASRQNNEQFF